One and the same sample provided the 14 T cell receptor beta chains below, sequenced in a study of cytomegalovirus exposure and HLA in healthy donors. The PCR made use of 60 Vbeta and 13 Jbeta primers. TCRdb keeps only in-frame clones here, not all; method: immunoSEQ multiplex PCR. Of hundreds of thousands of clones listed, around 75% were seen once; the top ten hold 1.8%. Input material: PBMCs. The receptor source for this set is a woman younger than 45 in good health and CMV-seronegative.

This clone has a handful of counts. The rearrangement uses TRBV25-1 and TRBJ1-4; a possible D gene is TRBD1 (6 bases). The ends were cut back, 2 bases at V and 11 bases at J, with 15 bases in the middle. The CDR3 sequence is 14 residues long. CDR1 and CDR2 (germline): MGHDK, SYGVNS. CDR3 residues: CASSEMWDTDKLFF. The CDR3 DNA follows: TGTGCCAGCAGTGAAATGTGGGACACTGACAAACTGTTTTTT. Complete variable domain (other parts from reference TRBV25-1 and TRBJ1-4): EADIYQTPRYLVIGTGKKITLECSQTMGHDKMYWYQQDPGMELHLIHYSYGVNSTEKGDLSSESTVSRIRTEHFPLTLESARPSHTSQYLCASSEMWDTDKLFFGSGTQLSVL.

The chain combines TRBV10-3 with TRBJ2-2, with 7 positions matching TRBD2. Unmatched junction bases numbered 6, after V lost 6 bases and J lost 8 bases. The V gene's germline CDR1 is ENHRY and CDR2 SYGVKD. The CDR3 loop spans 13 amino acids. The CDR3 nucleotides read TGTGCCATCAGAGTAGCGGGCGCGGGGGAGCTGTTTTTT. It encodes CAIRVAGAGELFF.

The CDR3 coding sequence is TGTGCCTGGAGTCCCCTCCCCAGCGGGGGGGTATTAGATGAGCAGTTCTTC. Translation: CAWSPLPSGGVLDEQFF. This chain joins TRBV30 and TRBJ2-1; the match to TRBD2 covers 10 bases. The CDR3 has 17 amino acids. Per the germline V gene, CDR1 is GTSNPN and CDR2 is SVGIG (reference sequence). V was clipped by 2 bases and J by 8 bases; unmatched bases: 15.

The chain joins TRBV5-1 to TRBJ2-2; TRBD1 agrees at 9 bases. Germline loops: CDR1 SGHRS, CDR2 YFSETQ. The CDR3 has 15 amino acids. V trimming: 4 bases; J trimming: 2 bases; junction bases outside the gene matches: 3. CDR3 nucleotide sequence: TGCGCCAGCAGCAGGGACAGGGCTAACACCGGGGAGCTGTTTTTT. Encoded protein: CASSRDRANTGELFF. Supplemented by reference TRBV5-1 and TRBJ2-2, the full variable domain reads KAGVTQTPRYLIKTRGQQVTLSCSPISGHRSVSWYQQTPGQGLQFLFEYFSETQRNKGNFPGRFSGRQFSNSRSEMNVSTLELGDSALYLCASSRDRANTGELFFGEGSRLTVL.

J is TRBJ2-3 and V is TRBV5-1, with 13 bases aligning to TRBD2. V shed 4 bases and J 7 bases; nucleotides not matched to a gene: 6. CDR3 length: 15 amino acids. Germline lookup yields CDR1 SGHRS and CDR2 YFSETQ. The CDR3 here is CASSTGTSGTYTQYF. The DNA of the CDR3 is TGCGCCAGCAGCACCGGGACTAGCGGGACATATACGCAGTATTTT. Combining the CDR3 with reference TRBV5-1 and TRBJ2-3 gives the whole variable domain KAGVTQTPRYLIKTRGQQVTLSCSPISGHRSVSWYQQTPGQGLQFLFEYFSETQRNKGNFPGRFSGRQFSNSRSEMNVSTLELGDSALYLCASSTGTSGTYTQYFGPGTRLTVL.

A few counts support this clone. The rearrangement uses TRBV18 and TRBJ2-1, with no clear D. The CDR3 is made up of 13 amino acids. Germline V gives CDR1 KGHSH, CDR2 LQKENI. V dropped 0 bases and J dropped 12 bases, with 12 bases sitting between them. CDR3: CASSPPSVIGQFF. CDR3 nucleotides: TGTGCCAGCTCACCACCGTCGGTCATCGGGCAGTTCTTC.

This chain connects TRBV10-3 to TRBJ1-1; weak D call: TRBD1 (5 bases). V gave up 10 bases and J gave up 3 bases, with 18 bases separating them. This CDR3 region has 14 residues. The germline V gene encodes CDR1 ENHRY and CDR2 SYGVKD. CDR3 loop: CASRLYGGDTEAFF. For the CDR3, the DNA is TGTGCCAGCAGACTCTACGGGGGGGACACTGAAGCTTTCTTT.

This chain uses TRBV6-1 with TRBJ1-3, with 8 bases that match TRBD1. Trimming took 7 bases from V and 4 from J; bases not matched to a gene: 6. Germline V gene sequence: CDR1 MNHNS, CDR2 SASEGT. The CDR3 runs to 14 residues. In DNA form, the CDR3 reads TGTGCCAGCAAGGACAGGGCAGTAGGAAACACCATATATTTT. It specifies CASKDRAVGNTIYF.

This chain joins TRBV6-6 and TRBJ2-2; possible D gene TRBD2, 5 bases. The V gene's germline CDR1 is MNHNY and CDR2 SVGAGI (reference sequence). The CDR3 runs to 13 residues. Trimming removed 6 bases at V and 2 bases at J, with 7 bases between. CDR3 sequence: CASRTINTGELFF. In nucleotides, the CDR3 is TGTGCCAGCAGGACTATCAACACCGGGGAGCTGTTTTTT.

The CDR3 spells CASSQTIGSGGELFF. In DNA, the CDR3 is TGCGCCAGCAGCCAAACCATCGGGAGTGGCGGGGAGCTGTTTTTT. This chain links TRBV4-1 with TRBJ2-2; D possibly corresponds to TRBD2 (6 bases). Trimming stripped 2 bases from V and 7 bases from J, with 14 bases between. CDR3 size: 15 residues. Germline V gene sequence: CDR1 MGHRA, CDR2 YSYEKL.

The CDR3 is CASSNLTRGGYTF. CDR3 DNA sequence: TGTGCCAGCAGCAACCTGACCAGGGGTGGCTACACCTTC. V usage is TRBV27 and J usage is TRBJ1-2, with D possibly TRBD1 on 6 matching bases. V lost 6 bases, J lost 7 bases, and 15 bases lay in between. The CDR3 totals 13 residues. Germline V gives CDR1 MNHEY, CDR2 SMNVEV (reference sequence).

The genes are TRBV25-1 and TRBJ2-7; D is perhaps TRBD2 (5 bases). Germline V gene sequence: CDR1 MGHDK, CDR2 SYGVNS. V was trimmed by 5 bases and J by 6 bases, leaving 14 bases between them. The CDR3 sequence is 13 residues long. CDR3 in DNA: TGTGCCAGCAGTCTCTTCGGGGATTCCGAGCAGTACTTC. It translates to CASSLFGDSEQYF.

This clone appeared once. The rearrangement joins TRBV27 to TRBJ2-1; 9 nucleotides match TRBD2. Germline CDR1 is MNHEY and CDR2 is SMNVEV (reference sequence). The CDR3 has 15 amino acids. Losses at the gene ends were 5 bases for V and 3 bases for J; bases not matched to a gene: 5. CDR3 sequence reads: CASSPWTSDYNEQFF. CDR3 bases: TGTGCCAGCAGTCCCTGGACTAGCGACTACAATGAGCAGTTCTTC.

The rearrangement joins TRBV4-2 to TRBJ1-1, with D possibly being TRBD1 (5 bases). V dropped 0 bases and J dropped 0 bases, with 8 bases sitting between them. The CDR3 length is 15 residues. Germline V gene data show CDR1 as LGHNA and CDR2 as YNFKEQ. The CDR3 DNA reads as TGTGCCAGCAGCCAAGAAAGGGGTCTGAACACTGAAGCTTTCTTT. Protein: CASSQERGLNTEAFF.